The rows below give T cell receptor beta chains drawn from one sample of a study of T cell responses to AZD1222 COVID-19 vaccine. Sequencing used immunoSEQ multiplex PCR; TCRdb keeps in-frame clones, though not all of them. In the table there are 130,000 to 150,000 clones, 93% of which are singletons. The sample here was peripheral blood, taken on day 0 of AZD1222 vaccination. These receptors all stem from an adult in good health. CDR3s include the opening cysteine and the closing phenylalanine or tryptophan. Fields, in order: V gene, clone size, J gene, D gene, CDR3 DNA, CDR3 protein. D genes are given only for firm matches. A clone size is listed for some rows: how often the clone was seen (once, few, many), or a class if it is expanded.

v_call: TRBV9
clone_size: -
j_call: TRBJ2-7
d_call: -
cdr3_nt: TGTGCCAGCAGCGTAGACTTGTTAGATCGCGAGCAGTACTTC
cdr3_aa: CASSVDLLDREQYF

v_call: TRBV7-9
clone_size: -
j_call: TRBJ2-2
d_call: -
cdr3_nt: TGTGCCAGCAGCTACTGGGACCTGGATGACACCGGGGAGCTGTTTTTT
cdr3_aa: CASSYWDLDDTGELFF

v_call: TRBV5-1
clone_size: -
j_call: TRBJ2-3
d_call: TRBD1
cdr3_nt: TGCGCCAGCAGCTTGGGACAGGGGGGAGCAGATACGCAGTATTTT
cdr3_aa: CASSLGQGGADTQYF

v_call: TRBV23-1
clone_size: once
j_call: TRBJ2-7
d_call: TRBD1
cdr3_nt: TGCGCCAGCAGCGCGAACAGGGGGAGCTCCTACGAGCAGTACTTC
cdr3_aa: CASSANRGSSYEQYF

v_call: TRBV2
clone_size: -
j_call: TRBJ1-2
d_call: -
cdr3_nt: TGTGCCAGCAGTGAAAGGAGACAGGTCAAATATGGCTACACCTTC
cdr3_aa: CASSERRQVKYGYTF

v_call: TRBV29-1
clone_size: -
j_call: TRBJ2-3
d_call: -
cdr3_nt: TGCAGCGTTGGGGGGGCCGAGTTTGCATCGGATACGCAGTATTTT
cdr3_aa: CSVGGAEFASDTQYF

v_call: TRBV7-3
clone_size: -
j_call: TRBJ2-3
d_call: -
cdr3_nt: TGTGCCAGCAGCTTCGGGACTGAGCGTAATACGCAGTATTTT
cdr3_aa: CASSFGTERNTQYF

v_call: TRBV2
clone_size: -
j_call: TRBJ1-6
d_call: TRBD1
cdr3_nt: TGTGCCAGCGTGGGACAGATGAATTCACCCCTCCACTTT
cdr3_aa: CASVGQMNSPLHF

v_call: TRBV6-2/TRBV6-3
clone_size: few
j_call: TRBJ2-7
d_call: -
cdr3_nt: TGTGCCAGCAGTTACCCAACCGGGACCTACGAGCAGTACTTC
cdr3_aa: CASSYPTGTYEQYF

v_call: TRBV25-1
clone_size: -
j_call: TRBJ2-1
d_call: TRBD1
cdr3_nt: TGTGCCAGCAGGCTACCAGGGGGCGGTGTGTTCTTC
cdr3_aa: CASRLPGGGVFF

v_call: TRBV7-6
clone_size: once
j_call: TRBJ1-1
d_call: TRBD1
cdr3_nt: TGTGCCAGCAGCCCCCAGCTATCGGACAGGGGTATGAACACTGAAGCTTTCTTT
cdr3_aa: CASSPQLSDRGMNTEAFF

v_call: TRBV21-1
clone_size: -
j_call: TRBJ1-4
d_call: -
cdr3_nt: TGTGCCAGCAGCAAAAGGCTGCCGACCGCAACTAATGAAAAACTGTTTTTT
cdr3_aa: CASSKRLPTATNEKLFF

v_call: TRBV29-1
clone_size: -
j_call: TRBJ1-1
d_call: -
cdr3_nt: TGCAGCTCCCGGGACGCGGCCATGAACACTGAAGCTTTCTTT
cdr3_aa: CSSRDAAMNTEAFF

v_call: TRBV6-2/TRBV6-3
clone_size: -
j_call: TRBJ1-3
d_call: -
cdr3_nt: TGTGCCAGCAGCCCCCCGGCGCGGCGTTCGGGTTCAGGAAACACCATATATTTT
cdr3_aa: CASSPPARRSGSGNTIYF

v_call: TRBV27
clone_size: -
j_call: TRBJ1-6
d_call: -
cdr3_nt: TGTGCCAGCAGTTCCCTACCAGCCGGGGCTTATAATTCACCCCTCCACTTT
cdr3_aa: CASSSLPAGAYNSPLHF

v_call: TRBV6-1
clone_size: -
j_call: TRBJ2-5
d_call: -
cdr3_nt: TGTGCCAGCAGTGAAGCGCTTCGTCAGGGCCGAGAGACCCAGTACTTC
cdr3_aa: CASSEALRQGRETQYF

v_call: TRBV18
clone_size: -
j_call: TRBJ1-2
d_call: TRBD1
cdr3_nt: TGTGCCAGCTCACTGAGGACAGGGGGCGAGAATGGCTACACCTTC
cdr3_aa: CASSLRTGGENGYTF

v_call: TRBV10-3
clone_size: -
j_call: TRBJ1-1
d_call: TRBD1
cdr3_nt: TGTGCCATCAGTCCCGGGACAGGGGGCGCAGACACTGAAGCTTTCTTT
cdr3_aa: CAISPGTGGADTEAFF

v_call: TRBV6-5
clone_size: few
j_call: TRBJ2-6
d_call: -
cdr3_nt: TGTGCCAGCAGTAAACAGGGCTCTGGGGCCAACGTCCTGACTTTC
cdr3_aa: CASSKQGSGANVLTF

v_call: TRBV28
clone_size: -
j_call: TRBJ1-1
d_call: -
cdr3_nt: TGTGCCAGCAGTGGAGGGGGAAGGTTGGTAAACACTGAAGCTTTCTTT
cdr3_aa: CASSGGGRLVNTEAFF

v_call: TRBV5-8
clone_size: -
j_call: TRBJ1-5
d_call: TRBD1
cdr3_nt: TGTGCCAGCACTATCGGACAGGGGGTCGGTCAGCCCCAGCATTTT
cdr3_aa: CASTIGQGVGQPQHF

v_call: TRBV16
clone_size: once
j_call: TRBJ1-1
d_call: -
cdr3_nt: TGTGCCAGCAGCCAATCGTCCAGCCAAGCTTTCTTT
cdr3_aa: CASSQSSSQAFF

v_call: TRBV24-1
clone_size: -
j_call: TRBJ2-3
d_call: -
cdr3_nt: TGTGCCACCAGTTGGATGGCTAGCGAGAGCACAGATACGCAGTATTTT
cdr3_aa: CATSWMASESTDTQYF

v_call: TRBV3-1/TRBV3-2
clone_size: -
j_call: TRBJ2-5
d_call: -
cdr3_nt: TGTGCCAGCAGCCGTTCCGGGGGCCAAGAGACCCAGTACTTC
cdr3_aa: CASSRSGGQETQYF

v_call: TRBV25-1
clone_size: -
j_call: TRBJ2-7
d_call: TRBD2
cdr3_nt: TGTGCCAGCAGTCGGTGGCGGGAGGGCCGGTACGAGCAGTACTTC
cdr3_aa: CASSRWREGRYEQYF

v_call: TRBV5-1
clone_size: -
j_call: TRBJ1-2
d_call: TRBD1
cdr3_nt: TGCGCCAGCAGCTTCACCTCCGGGACAGGGGGCTATGGCTACACCTTC
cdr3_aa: CASSFTSGTGGYGYTF

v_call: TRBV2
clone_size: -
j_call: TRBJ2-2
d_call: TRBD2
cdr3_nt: TGTGCCAGCTCGGGGACTATCGGTCGGGAGCTGTTTTTT
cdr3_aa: CASSGTIGRELFF

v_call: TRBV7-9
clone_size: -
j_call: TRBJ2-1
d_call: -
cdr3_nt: TGTGCCAGCAGCCACCAGGGGTTAGGGGAGCAGTTCTTC
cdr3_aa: CASSHQGLGEQFF

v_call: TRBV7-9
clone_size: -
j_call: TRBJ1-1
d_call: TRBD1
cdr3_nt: TGTGCCAGCAGCCTCCGGACAGGAAGAATTCACACTGAAGCTTTCTTT
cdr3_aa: CASSLRTGRIHTEAFF

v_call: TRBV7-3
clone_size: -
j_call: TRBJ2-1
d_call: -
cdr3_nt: TGTGCCAGCAGCTTCCGGGATTCCAATGAGCAGTTCTTC
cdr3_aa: CASSFRDSNEQFF

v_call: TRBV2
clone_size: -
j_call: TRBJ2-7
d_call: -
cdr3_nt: TGTGCCAGCAGTGAAGCGCGGGGGTACTTC
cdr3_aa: CASSEARGYF

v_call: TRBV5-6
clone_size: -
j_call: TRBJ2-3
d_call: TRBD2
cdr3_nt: TGTGCCAGCAGCCGAGGCGGGAGGGGCGCGGGAGATACGCAGTATTTT
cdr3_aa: CASSRGGRGAGDTQYF

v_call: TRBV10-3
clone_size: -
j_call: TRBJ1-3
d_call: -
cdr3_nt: TGTGCCATCAGTGATCACAGAAACACCATATATTTT
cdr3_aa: CAISDHRNTIYF

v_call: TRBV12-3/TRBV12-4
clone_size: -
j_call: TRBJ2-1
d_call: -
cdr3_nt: TGTGCCAGCAGTTTAAAGGGGCGGAGGCAGTTCTTC
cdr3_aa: CASSLKGRRQFF

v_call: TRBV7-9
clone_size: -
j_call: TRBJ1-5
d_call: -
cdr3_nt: TGTGCCAGCAGCTTAGTAGGAGGAGGCAATCAGCCCCAGCATTTT
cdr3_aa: CASSLVGGGNQPQHF

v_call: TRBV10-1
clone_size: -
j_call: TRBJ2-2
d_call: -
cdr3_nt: TGCGCCAGCAGTGGGTATGACACCGGGGAGCTGTTTTTT
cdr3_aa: CASSGYDTGELFF

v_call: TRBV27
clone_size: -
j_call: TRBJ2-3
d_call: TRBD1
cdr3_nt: TGTGCCAGCAGGCAGGGGGCTACGCAGTATTTT
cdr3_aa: CASRQGATQYF

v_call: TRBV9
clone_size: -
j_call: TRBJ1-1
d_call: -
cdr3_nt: TGTGCCAGCAGCTCAACGGACAGGAACACTGAAGCTTTCTTT
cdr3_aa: CASSSTDRNTEAFF

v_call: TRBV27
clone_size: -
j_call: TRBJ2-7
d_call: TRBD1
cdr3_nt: TGTGCCAGCAGCAGCGTCGGACAGGGGGGGATTGAGCAGTACTTC
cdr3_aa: CASSSVGQGGIEQYF

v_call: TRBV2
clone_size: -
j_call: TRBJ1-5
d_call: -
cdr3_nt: TGTGCCAGCACCTTTATGAGCAATCAGCCCCAGCATTTT
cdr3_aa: CASTFMSNQPQHF

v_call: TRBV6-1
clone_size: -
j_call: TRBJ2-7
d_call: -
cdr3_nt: TGTGCCAGCAGTGAAGCAGGGCTATTAGGGCAGTACTTC
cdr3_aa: CASSEAGLLGQYF

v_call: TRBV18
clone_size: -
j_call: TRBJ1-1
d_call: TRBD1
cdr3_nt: TGTGCCAGCTCACTAAGGGGACAGACGAACACTGAAGCTTTCTTT
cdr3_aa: CASSLRGQTNTEAFF

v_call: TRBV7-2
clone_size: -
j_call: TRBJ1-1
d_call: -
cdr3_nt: TGTGCCAGCAGCTCGAAGCTCGGACTGAACACTGAAGCTTTCTTT
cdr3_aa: CASSSKLGLNTEAFF

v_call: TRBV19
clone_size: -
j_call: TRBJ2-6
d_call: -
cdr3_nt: TGTGCCAGTAGTATGTGGGAAGTAGGGGCCAACGTCCTGACTTTC
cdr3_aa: CASSMWEVGANVLTF

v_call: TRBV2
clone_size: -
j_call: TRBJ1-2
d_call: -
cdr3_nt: TGTGCCAGCAGTGAAATGGTTATAGGGTTTGCAAACTATGGCTACACCTTC
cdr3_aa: CASSEMVIGFANYGYTF

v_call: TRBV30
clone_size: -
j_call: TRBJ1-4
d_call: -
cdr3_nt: TGTGCCTGGAGGACAGGAACTAATGAAAAACTGTTTTTT
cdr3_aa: CAWRTGTNEKLFF

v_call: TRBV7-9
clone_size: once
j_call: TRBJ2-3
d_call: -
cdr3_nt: TGTGCCAGCAGCTTTGATGATACGCAGTATTTT
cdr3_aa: CASSFDDTQYF

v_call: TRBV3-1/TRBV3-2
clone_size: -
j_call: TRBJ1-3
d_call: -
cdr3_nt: TGTGCCAGCAGCCCGGGGGGAAACACCATATATTTT
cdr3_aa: CASSPGGNTIYF

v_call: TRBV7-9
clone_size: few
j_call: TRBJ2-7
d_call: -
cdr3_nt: TGTGCCAGCAGCTTAAAACTCGACGAGCAGTACTTC
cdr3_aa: CASSLKLDEQYF

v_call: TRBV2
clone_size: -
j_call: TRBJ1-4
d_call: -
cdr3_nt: TGTGCCACCGCTCCCCAGGGAACTAATGAAAAACTGTTTTTT
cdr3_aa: CATAPQGTNEKLFF

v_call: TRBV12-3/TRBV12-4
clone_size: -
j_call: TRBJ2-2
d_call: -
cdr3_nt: TGTGCCAGCAGCTCGAGAAACACCGGGGAGCTGTTTTTT
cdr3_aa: CASSSRNTGELFF

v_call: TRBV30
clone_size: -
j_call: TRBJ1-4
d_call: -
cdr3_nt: TGTGCCTGGAGTTTAGGGGAGGAAGAAAAACTGTTTTTT
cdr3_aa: CAWSLGEEEKLFF

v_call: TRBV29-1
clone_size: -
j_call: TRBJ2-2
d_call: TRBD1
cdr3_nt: TGCAGCGTTCGGGACAGGCGGAACACCGGGGAGCTGTTTTTT
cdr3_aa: CSVRDRRNTGELFF

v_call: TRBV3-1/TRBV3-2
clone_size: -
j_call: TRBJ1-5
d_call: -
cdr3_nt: TGTGCCAGCAGCCAAGGCTTTGGGACAAATCATTTT
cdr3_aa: CASSQGFGTNHF

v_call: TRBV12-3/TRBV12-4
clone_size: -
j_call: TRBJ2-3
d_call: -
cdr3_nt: TGTGCCAGCAGGACGGCTGCAGATACGCAGTATTTT
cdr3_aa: CASRTAADTQYF

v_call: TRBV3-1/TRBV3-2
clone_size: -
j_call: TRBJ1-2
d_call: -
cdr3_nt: TGTGCCAGCAGCCAGGGCCGCTATGGCTACACCTTC
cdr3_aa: CASSQGRYGYTF

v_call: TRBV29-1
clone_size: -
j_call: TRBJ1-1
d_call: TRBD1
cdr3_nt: TGCAGCGTTTCCCGCAGGGGGCTGGTTGCTTTCTTT
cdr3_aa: CSVSRRGLVAFF

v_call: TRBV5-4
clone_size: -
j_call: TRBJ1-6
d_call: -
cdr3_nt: TGTGCCAGCAGCTTGGGCGGTGCGTCAGCGATTAATTCACCCCTCCACTTT
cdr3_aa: CASSLGGASAINSPLHF